This TCR beta chain is drawn from a study of T cells in Graves' hyperthyroidism and ophthalmopathy. Study at large: Peripheral blood samples were taken at initial diagnosis, prior to any treatment. Study-wide results and limits: Stable hyperthyroidism and ophthalmopathy were separated using 13 V-J signatures.

In the case of this clonotype: Antigen: not known.

There are 17 residues in the CDR3. Deletions cut 5 bases from V and 0 bases from J, with 16 bases between. Germline assignment: CDR1 MGHDK and CDR2 SYGVNS. Amplified TCR beta CDR3 regions derived from RNA transcripts. Carried out on the TCR CDR3, a first-round RT-PCR used the HTBI primer set. Using its own MiXCR run on the multiplex PCR reads, TCRdb lists one record per CDR3 protein. The sample has roughly 96,000 distinct CDR3 sequences; over 50% are singletons. No progression to ophthalmopathy during 18 months of follow-up defined stable disease. Lactation, pregnancy, other autoimmune disease or uncontrolled infection led to exclusion of patients.

Material: blood. The sequence derives from a woman in her thirties or forties with Graves' hyperthyroidism. The rearrangement links TRBV25-1 to TRBJ1-4, with D hard to call. The CDR3, as DNA: TGTGCCAGCAGTTCTGCTTGGGCCGTGGCAACTAATGAAAAACTGTTTTTT. This sequence encodes CASSSAWAVATNEKLFF.